This T cell receptor (beta chain) was recorded in a study of blood T cell repertoires in COVID-19. About the research overall: The origin of the acute and convalescent COVID-19 samples was the United States, Italy and Spain. Sources were T cells, B-cell-depleted T cells, or PBMCs; the material itself was cDNA or gDNA.

TCRdb's copy holds only in-frame clones and misses some; the assay was immunoSEQ multiplex PCR. The sample has more than 95,000 clones, roughly 80% seen once. This CDR3 has 15 residues. With V trimmed by 0 bases and J by 2 bases, 5 bases remained unmatched. The germline CDR1 and CDR2 sequences are SGHNT and YYREEE (reference sequence). The TCR comes from a man in his fifties with acute or convalescent COVID-19. V and J are TRBV5-4 and TRBJ2-7; 7 nucleotides line up with TRBD2. Sequencing used peripheral blood. Here the CDR3 reads CASSLAGGKPYEQYF. For the CDR3, the DNA is TGTGCCAGCAGCTTGGCGGGGGGAAAGCCCTACGAGCAGTACTTC.